These 23 T cell receptor beta chains were sequenced from one sample in a study of blood T cell repertoires in COVID-19. The assay was immunoSEQ multiplex PCR, and TCRdb's table has in-frame clones only and misses some. This sample has approximately 230,000 clones; around 88% occur once, and the top ten carry under 1.5%. Material for sequencing was peripheral blood. These TCRs come from a man older than 75 with acute or convalescent COVID-19.

This chain joins TRBV12-3 or TRBV12-4 and TRBJ1-2; no clear D gene. Between the trimmed V and J ends, which lost 5 bases and 7 bases, there was a span of 14 bases. The CDR3 covers 13 residues. This CDR3 reads CASSLQLRVGYTF. DNA of the CDR3: TGTGCCAGCAGTCTACAGTTGCGCGTTGGCTACACCTTC.

The table lists this clone with a few counts. The chain links TRBV7-2 to TRBJ2-7; 13 positions match TRBD2. The germline V gene has CDR1 SGHTA and CDR2 FQGNSA. The CDR3 contains 16 residues. J lost 2 bases, V lost 1 base, and 2 bases had no gene match. The CDR3 spells CASSLGTSGGAYEQYF. The CDR3 nucleotides are TGTGCCAGCAGCTTAGGAACTAGCGGGGGGGCCTACGAGCAGTACTTC.

This chain links TRBV7-9 with TRBJ2-7; TRBD1 matches at 8 bases. The V gene's germline CDR1 is SEHNR and CDR2 FQNEAQ (reference sequence). V dropped 2 bases and J dropped 2; count of bases not matched to a gene: 14. The CDR3 covers 18 residues. The CDR3 bases are TGTGCCAGCAGCTTAAGTGTCAGGGGGCGGCCACGGGCCTACGAGCAGTACTTC. Translation: CASSLSVRGRPRAYEQYF.

The chain carries TRBV7-2 and TRBJ1-2; 7 nucleotides match TRBD1. Germline V gives CDR1 SGHTA, CDR2 FQGNSA. The V segment lost 5 bases and the J segment 7 bases; nucleotides outside the gene matches: 7. The CDR3 is 13 amino acids. The CDR3 DNA is TGTGCCAGCAGCCCCCCGACAGGGTTTGGCTACACCTTC. This sequence encodes CASSPPTGFGYTF.

This clone was counted once. The chain links TRBV19 to TRBJ1-3, with D unresolved. The germline V and J ends were trimmed by 3 bases and 3 bases, with 15 bases remaining between them. The CDR3 is 16 residues long. Germline assignment: CDR1 LNHDA and CDR2 SQIVND (reference sequence). CDR3 protein: CASSINKADSGNTIYF. CDR3 in DNA: TGTGCCAGTAGTATTAACAAAGCGGATAGTGGAAACACCATATATTTT.

The chain combines TRBV19 with TRBJ1-4; TRBD1 is a possible D gene (5 bases). Trimming shortened V by 6 bases and J by 6 bases, and 20 bases separated the two germline ends. This CDR3 region has 16 residues. Germline CDR1 and CDR2: LNHDA and SQIVND (reference sequence). CDR3 region: CASSGLGAPLYEKLFF. CDR3 nucleotides: TGTGCCAGTAGCGGGCTTGGGGCGCCGCTCTATGAAAAACTGTTTTTT.

The V gene is TRBV11-2, the J gene TRBJ2-1, with 7 bases identical to TRBD2. Trimming cost V 5 bases and J 7 bases; bases outside gene matches: 11. Germline CDR1 SGHAT, CDR2 FQNNGV. This CDR3 spans 15 amino acids. CDR3 coding DNA: TGTGCCAGCAGCCGCACTAACAGCGGGAATAATGAGCAGTTCTTC. It translates to CASSRTNSGNNEQFF. The full variable domain, in which reference TRBV11-2 and TRBJ2-1 provide the parts outside the CDR3, is EAGVAQSPRYKIIEKRQSVAFWCNPISGHATLYWYQQILGQGPKLLIQFQNNGVVDDSQLPKDRFSAERLKGVDSTLKIQPAKLEDSAVYLCASSRTNSGNNEQFFGPGTRLTVL.

This rearrangement joins TRBV19 to TRBJ1-3, with 7 bases fitting TRBD1. Germline V gives CDR1 LNHDA, CDR2 SQIVND (reference sequence). The CDR3 has 16 amino acids. Trimming cost V 3 bases and J 0 bases; bases outside gene matches: 5. The CDR3 spells CASSIEGAHSGNTIYF. CDR3 coding DNA: TGTGCCAGTAGTATTGAGGGGGCCCACTCTGGAAACACCATATATTTT.

V is TRBV5-4 and J is TRBJ2-3; D ambiguous. CDR1 SGHNT and CDR2 YYREEE come from the germline V gene (reference sequence). This CDR3 has 16 amino acids. The V end was cut by 1 base, the J end by 1 base, with 13 bases between. CDR3 in amino acids: CASSLRYGSGTDTQYF. The CDR3 DNA reads as TGTGCCAGCAGCTTGAGATACGGGTCAGGCACAGATACGCAGTATTTT.

Notes on this clone: Sequence at one end of the junction differs from germline and may be a read error. The CDR3 reads CASSYDVDRKDF. The CDR3 DNA follows: TGTGCCAGCAGTTACGACGTCGACAGGAAGGACTTC. The gene calls are TRBV6-6 and TRBJ2-7; the D gene is possibly TRBD1 (6 bases). The germline gives CDR1 MNHNY, CDR2 SVGAGI (reference sequence). The CDR3 runs to 12 residues.

In its sample, this clone was seen once. The gene calls are TRBV2 and TRBJ2-1; tentatively, D is TRBD2 (6 bases). Germline V gene sequence: CDR1 SNHLY, CDR2 FYNNEI. CDR3 length: 14 residues. Trimming removed 7 bases from V and 6 bases from J, with 16 bases in between. Written as DNA, the CDR3 is TGTGCCAGCAATAGCGGACCCGGGGGCAATGAGCAGTTCTTC. It is translated as CASNSGPGGNEQFF.

The chain combines TRBV12-5 with TRBJ2-7; 11 bases match TRBD1. The CDR3 spans 15 residues. V lost 5 bases to trimming and J lost 4 bases; unmatched junction nucleotides: 7. Germline V gene sequence: CDR1 LGHNT, CDR2 FRNRAP. CDR3 sequence reads: CASGPDRGLGYEQYF. The CDR3 coding sequence is TGTGCTAGTGGTCCGGACAGGGGGCTTGGGTACGAGCAGTACTTC.

The chain has TRBV6-5 and TRBJ2-2; 7 nucleotides agree with TRBD2. V trimming: 10 bases; J trimming: 6 bases; junction bases outside the gene matches: 14. The CDR3 consists of 15 residues. Germline assignment: CDR1 MNHEY and CDR2 SVGAGI. The CDR3 nucleotides are TGTGCCATTGCGAGACTAGCCGACTTCCCCGGGGAGCTGTTTTTT. Translation: CAIARLADFPGELFF.

The chain couples TRBV6-5 to TRBJ1-5; a weak D match, TRBD1 (5 bases). CDR3 length: 13 amino acids. Germline V lookup: CDR1 MNHEY, CDR2 SVGAGI. V gave up 6 bases and J gave up 5 bases, with 11 bases separating them. This chain's CDR3 is CASRSGKDQPQHF. The CDR3 coding sequence is TGTGCCAGCAGGTCAGGGAAAGATCAGCCCCAGCATTTT.

The CDR3 here is CASSSGLAGATQYF. DNA for the CDR3: TGTGCCAGCAGCTCTGGACTAGCGGGAGCCACCCAGTACTTC. This chain joins TRBV11-3 and TRBJ2-5; 13 positions match TRBD2. The germline gives CDR1 SGHNT, CDR2 YENEEA. V was clipped by 4 bases and J by 8 bases; unmatched bases: 4. The CDR3 is made up of 14 amino acids.

The chain joins TRBV4-2 to TRBJ1-6; D may be TRBD1 (6 bases). Per the germline V gene, CDR1 is LGHNA and CDR2 is YNFKEQ. The CDR3 runs to 16 residues. Trimming removed 0 bases from V and 9 bases from J, with 15 bases in between. The CDR3 loop is CASSQDFRTESSPLHF. The DNA of the CDR3 is TGTGCCAGCAGCCAAGATTTCAGGACAGAGAGTTCACCCCTCCACTTT.

This rearrangement joins TRBV9 to TRBJ2-2, with 8 bases lining up with TRBD2. The CDR3 covers 16 residues. The trim removed 5 bases at V and 0 bases at J, leaving 6 bases unmatched. Germline CDR1 reads SGDLS; CDR2 reads YYNGEE. For the CDR3, the DNA is TGTGCCAGCAGTCAGAGCGGGAGTGCGAACACCGGGGAGCTGTTTTTT. Its translation is CASSQSGSANTGELFF.

The genes are TRBV19 and TRBJ1-1, with 7 nucleotides matching TRBD1. This CDR3 has 15 residues. In germline, CDR1 is LNHDA, CDR2 SQIVND (reference sequence). V was clipped by 2 bases and J by 1 base; unmatched bases: 4. CDR3 sequence: CASSIPGGRNTEAFF. In nucleotides, the CDR3 is TGTGCCAGTAGTATACCAGGGGGTAGGAACACTGAAGCTTTCTTT.

The V and J genes are TRBV19 and TRBJ1-5; 8 bases line up with TRBD1. The ends lost 6 bases at V and 4 bases at J; junction bases unmatched: 8. Germline assignment: CDR1 LNHDA and CDR2 SQIVND (reference sequence). The CDR3 is 15 residues long. In DNA, the CDR3 is TGTGCCAGTAGGGACCACGGGACAGGAAATCAGCCCCAGCATTTT. Protein sequence: CASRDHGTGNQPQHF.

This clone was observed once. The same CDR3 also results from other DNA sequences found in this sample. The V and J genes are TRBV6-5 and TRBJ2-1, with TRBD1 matching 7 bases. Germline values: CDR1 MNHEY, CDR2 SVGAGI. There are 14 residues in the CDR3. J lost 5 bases, V lost 6 bases, and 7 bases had no gene match. Here the CDR3 DNA reads TGTGCCAGCAGGAGGGTGGGACAGAACAATGAGCAGTTCTTC. Its protein product is CASRRVGQNNEQFF.

The CDR3 DNA follows: TGTGCCAGCAGTGACGGTGGTAGCGGGGTCCAATGGGGGCAGTTCTTC. It specifies CASSDGGSGVQWGQFF. The chain recombines TRBV2 with TRBJ2-1; 8 nucleotides line up with TRBD2. This CDR3 is 16 amino acids long. The trim removed 3 bases at V and 12 bases at J, leaving 16 bases unmatched. CDR1 and CDR2 (germline): SNHLY, FYNNEI.

V is TRBV6-2 or TRBV6-3 and J is TRBJ2-7; possible D gene TRBD2, 6 bases. V was cut by 2 bases and J by 0 bases, with 14 bases left in between. The CDR3 has 16 amino acids. Germline CDR1 reads MNHEY; CDR2 reads SVGEGT. The CDR3 nucleotides are TGTGCCAGCAGTTACCCCAGGAGGGCAAGCTCCTACGAGCAGTACTTC. As protein: CASSYPRRASSYEQYF.

This clone was seen only once. The chain has TRBV7-2 and TRBJ2-5; D call uncertain. Germline CDR1 is SGHTA and CDR2 is FQGNSA. V lost 4 bases to trimming and J lost 7 bases, with 7 bases between them. The CDR3 totals 11 residues. The CDR3 sequence is CASSSLGTQYF. The DNA for the CDR3 is TGTGCCAGCAGCTCTCTAGGGACCCAGTACTTC.